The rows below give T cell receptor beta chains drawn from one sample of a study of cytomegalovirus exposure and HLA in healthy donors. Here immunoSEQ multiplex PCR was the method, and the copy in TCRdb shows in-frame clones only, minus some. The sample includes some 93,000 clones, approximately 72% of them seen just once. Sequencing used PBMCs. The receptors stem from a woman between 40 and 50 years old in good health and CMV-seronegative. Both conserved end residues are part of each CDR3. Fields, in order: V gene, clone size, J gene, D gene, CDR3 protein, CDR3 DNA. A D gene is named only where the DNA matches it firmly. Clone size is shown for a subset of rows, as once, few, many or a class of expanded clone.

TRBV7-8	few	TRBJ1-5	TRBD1	CASSRDRARGNQPQHF	TGTGCCAGCAGCCGAGACAGGGCGAGGGGCAATCAGCCCCAGCATTTT
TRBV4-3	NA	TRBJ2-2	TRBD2	CASSQGAGASNGELFF	TGCGCCAGCAGCCAAGGAGCGGGAGCGTCTAACGGGGAGCTGTTTTTT
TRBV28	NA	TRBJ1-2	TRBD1	CASRETGGEWEYGYTF	TGTGCCAGCAGAGAGACAGGGGGCGAATGGGAATATGGCTACACCTTC
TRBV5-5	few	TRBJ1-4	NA	CASSFLPGANEKLFF	TGTGCCAGCAGCTTTCTACCGGGGGCTAATGAAAAACTGTTTTTT
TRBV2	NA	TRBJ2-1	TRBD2	CAARGGSYNEQFF	TGTGCCGCCCGGGGGGGGTCCTACAATGAGCAGTTCTTC
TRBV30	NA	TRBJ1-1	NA	CAWSVREAAFF	TGTGCCTGGAGTGTACGCGAGGCGGCTTTCTTT
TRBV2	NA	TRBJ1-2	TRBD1	CASSENWGQGSGYTF	TGTGCCAGCAGTGAAAATTGGGGACAGGGGTCTGGCTACACCTTC
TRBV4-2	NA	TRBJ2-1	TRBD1	CASSPRQGHEQFF	TGTGCCAGCAGCCCCAGACAGGGTCATGAGCAGTTCTTC
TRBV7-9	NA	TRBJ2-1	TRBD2	CASSPPGLAGARGNEQFF	TGTGCCAGCAGCCCTCCGGGACTAGCGGGAGCTCGAGGGAATGAGCAGTTCTTC
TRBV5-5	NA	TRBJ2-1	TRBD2	CASSFPGREDEQFF	TGTGCCAGCAGCTTTCCGGGGCGGGAGGATGAGCAGTTCTTC
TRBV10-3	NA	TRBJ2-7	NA	CAISEPRGREHEQYF	TGTGCCATCAGTGAGCCTCGGGGTAGGGAACACGAGCAGTACTTC
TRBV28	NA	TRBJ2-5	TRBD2	CASSFGGSGQETQYF	TGTGCCAGCAGTTTCGGCGGGAGCGGCCAAGAGACCCAGTACTTC
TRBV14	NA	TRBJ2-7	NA	CASSQYSYEQYF	TGTGCCAGCAGCCAGTACTCCTACGAGCAGTACTTC
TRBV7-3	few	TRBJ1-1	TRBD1	CASSFTGVTEAFF	TGTGCCAGCAGCTTTACAGGGGTCACTGAAGCTTTCTTT
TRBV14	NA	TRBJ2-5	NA	CASSPMSGFSGETQYF	TGTGCCAGCAGCCCCATGTCGGGATTTAGTGGGGAGACCCAGTACTTC
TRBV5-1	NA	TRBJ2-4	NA	CASSLERGKNIQYF	TGCGCCAGCAGCTTGGAAAGGGGCAAAAACATTCAGTACTTC
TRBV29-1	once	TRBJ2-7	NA	CSARDQGLHEQYF	TGCAGCGCCCGGGATCAGGGGCTTCACGAGCAGTACTTC
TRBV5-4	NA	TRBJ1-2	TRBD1	CASSLGQGAPGYGYTF	TGTGCCAGCAGCTTAGGACAGGGGGCCCCCGGTTATGGCTACACCTTC
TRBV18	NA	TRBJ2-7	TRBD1	CASSKGQESSYEQYF	TGTGCCAGCTCAAAGGGACAGGAGAGCTCCTACGAGCAGTACTTC
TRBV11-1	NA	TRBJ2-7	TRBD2	CASSLRTSGSYEQYF	TGTGCCAGCAGCTTAAGGACTAGCGGTTCCTACGAGCAGTACTTC
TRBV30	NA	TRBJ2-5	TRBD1	CAFDRANQETQYF	TGTGCTTTCGACAGGGCGAACCAAGAGACCCAGTACTTC
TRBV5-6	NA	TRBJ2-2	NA	CASSFPGAGGELFF	TGTGCCAGCAGCTTTCCAGGGGCGGGCGGGGAGCTGTTTTTT
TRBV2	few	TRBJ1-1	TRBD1	CATSVDRANTEAFF	TGTGCCACCTCAGTGGACAGGGCGAACACTGAAGCTTTCTTT
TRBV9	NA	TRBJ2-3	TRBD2	CASSPTPSGRADTQYF	TGTGCCAGCAGCCCCACCCCTAGCGGGAGGGCAGATACGCAGTATTTT
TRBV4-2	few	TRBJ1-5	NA	CASSQDAGEVRQPQHF	TGTGCCAGCAGCCAAGACGCCGGGGAAGTTCGTCAGCCCCAGCATTTT
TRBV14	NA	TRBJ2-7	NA	CASSPPGSYEQYF	TGTGCCAGCAGCCCCCCCGGCTCCTACGAGCAGTACTTC
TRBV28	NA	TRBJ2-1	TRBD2	CASSLWTVAGVSNEQFF	TGTGCCAGCAGTTTATGGACAGTAGCGGGAGTTTCAAATGAGCAGTTCTTC
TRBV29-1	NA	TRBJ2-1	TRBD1	CSVTTGSYNEQFF	TGCAGCGTCACGACAGGGTCGTACAATGAGCAGTTCTTC
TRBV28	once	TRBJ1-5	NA	CASSGRDSSNQPQHF	TGTGCCAGCAGTGGCCGGGATTCTAGCAATCAGCCCCAGCATTTT